This T cell receptor beta chain was observed in a study of cytomegalovirus exposure and HLA in healthy donors. The primer mix had 60 Vbeta and 13 Jbeta primers. The repertoire was sequenced with immunoSEQ multiplex PCR; TCRdb's copy has only in-frame clones and lacks some. The table has tens of thousands of clones, around three quarters seen once; the top ten hold roughly 22%. Trimming cost V 1 base and J 4 bases, with 14 bases left between them. Germline CDR1 SGHDT, CDR2 YYEEEE. CDR3 size: 15 residues. The sequence came from a woman aged 45-60 years in good health and CMV-seropositive. The specimen sequenced was PBMCs. The V gene is TRBV5-6, the J gene TRBJ1-2; weak D call: TRBD1 (6 bases). As DNA, the CDR3 is TGTGCCAGCAGCTTGCTGGACAGAACCTTCTATGGCTACACCTTC. It translates to CASSLLDRTFYGYTF.